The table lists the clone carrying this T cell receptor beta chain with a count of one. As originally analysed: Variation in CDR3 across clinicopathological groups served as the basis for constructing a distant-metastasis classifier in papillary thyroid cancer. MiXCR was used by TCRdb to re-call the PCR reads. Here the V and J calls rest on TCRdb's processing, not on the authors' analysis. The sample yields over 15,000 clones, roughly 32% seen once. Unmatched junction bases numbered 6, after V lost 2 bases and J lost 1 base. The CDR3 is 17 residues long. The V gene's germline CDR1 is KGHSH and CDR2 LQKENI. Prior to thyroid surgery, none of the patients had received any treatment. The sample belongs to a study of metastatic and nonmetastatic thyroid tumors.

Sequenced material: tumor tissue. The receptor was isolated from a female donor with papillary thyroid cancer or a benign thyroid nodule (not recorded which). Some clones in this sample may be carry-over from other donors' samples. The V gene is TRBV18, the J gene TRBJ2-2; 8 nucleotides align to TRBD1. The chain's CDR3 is CASSPISGTGNTGELFF. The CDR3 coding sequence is TGTGCCAGCTCACCAATTTCCGGGACAGGGAACACCGGGGAGCTGTTTTTT. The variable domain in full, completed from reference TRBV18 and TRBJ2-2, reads NAGVMQNPRHLVRRRGQEARLRCSPMKGHSHVYWYRQLPEEGLKFMVYLQKENIIDESGMPKERFSAEFPKEGPSILRIQQVVRGDSAAYFCASSPISGTGNTGELFFGEGSRLTVL.